This TCR beta chain appears in the sequencing data of a study of OX40 agonist ivuxolimab in advanced cancers. For context, the study as a whole: Ivuxolimab was a fully human IgG2 agonistic monoclonal antibody targeting the costimulatory receptor OX40 (CD134). Intravenous ivuxolimab was administered to patients every 2 weeks at six dose levels: 0.01, 0.1, 0.3, 1.5, 3 and 10 mg/kg. Of the roughly 52 dose-escalation patients, hepatocellular carcinoma was present in about 19, melanoma in roughly 15, renal cell carcinoma in 9 and head and neck cancer in 9. In the dose-escalation cohort, 82.7% of patients were male, and the mean age was 60 years with a range of roughly 23 to 90. Prior anti-PD-1, anti-PD-L1 or anti-CTLA-4 therapy was permitted, and about two fifths of dose-escalation patients had received checkpoint inhibitors. Partial responses occurred in three dose-escalation patients: two with cutaneous melanoma and one with hepatocellular carcinoma. The point of sequencing TCRbeta in the periphery was to test whether ivuxolimab changed TCR sequence diversity and drove clonal T-cell expansion. The paper reports the monotherapy dose-escalation portion (N = 52 patients) of the phase I ivuxolimab trial. The paper's findings and limits, for the study overall: Low levels of normalized T-cell clonal expansion were also seen in some patients who did not respond. In the 0.1-3.0 mg/kg groups, partial responders were among the patients with the lowest normalized peripheral clonal expansion, particularly in CD8+ T cells. At doses from 0.1 to 3.0 mg/kg, clonal expansion was seen in both CD4+ and CD8+ blood T cells between baseline and week 6. Antigen specificity was not determined for the clonally expanded peripheral T cells. After ivuxolimab, more expanded clones were found on average in CD8+ T cells than in CD4+ T cells.

The trial excluded patients who had a history of autoimmune disease or who were on systemic immunosuppression. Peripheral blood for TCR sequencing was drawn from every dose cohort at baseline, at cycle 4 day 1 and at cycle 7 day 1. The samples were taken from a phase I, first-in-human, multicenter, open-label dose-escalation trial of ivuxolimab. Adults with locally advanced or metastatic melanoma, renal cell carcinoma, hepatocellular carcinoma or head and neck squamous cell carcinoma were enrolled in the trial. CD4+ and CD8+ T cells were sorted separately from peripheral blood before TCR sequencing. Reading from cysteine to phenylalanine, the CDR3 counts 12 amino acids. Only the CDR3 DNA is retained, 36 bases long and in frame from the first base. Via the germline V gene, CDR1 is MNHEY and CDR2 SVGAGI. V was cut back by 7 bases and J by 0 bases, leaving a gap of 4 bases between them. To sequence the TCRbeta CDR3 region, genomic DNA was isolated from the sorted cells. TCRbeta CDR3 regions were sequenced using the immunoSEQ Assay. TCRdb stores this immuneACCESS table with in-frame sequences only. Part of the clones is absent; in the studies checked, under half of the shortfall reflects unresolved V genes, and no reason is known for the rest. Across this sample there are tens of thousands of clones, with 90% to 95% seen only once. The biggest ten clones account for around 2% of the sample.

In regard to this clone: This receptor's antigen is unknown. Base quality data are lacking; no much larger clone is found one base away. This same CDR3 is encoded by further DNA sequences in the sample.

Specimen: CD4+ or CD8+ T cells sorted from blood, collected in a trial of the OX40 agonist ivuxolimab. The TCR originated in an adult with an advanced solid tumor such as melanoma, head and neck, liver or kidney cancer. The rearranged segments are TRBV6-5 and TRBJ1-3, with no reliable assignment of the D segment. This receptor has the CDR3 CASKSSGNTIYF. The sequenced DNA is TGTGCCAGCAAGAGCTCTGGAAACACCATATATTTT.